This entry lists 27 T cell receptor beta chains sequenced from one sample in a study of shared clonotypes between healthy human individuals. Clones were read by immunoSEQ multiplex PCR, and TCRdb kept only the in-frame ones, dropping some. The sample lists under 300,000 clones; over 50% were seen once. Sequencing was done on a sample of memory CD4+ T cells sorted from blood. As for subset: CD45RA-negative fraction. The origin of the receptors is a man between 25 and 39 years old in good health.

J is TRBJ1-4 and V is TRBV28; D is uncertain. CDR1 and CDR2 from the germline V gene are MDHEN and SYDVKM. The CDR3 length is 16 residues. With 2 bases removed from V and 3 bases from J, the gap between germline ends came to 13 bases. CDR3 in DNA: TGTGCCAGCAGTTTACAGTCTCGGCGAGCTAATGAAAAACTGTTTTTT. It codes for CASSLQSRRANEKLFF.

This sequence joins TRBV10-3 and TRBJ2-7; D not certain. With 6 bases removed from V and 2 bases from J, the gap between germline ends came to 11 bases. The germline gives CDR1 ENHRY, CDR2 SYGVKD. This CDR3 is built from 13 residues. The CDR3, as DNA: TGTGCCATCAGCGGCCAGGTGGCCTACGAGCAGTACTTC. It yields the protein CAISGQVAYEQYF.

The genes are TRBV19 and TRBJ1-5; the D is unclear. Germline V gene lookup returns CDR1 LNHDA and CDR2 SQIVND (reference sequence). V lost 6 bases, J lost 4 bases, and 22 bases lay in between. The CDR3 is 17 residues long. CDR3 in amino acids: CASSPSARRTANQPQHF. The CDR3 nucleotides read TGTGCCAGTAGCCCGTCTGCGCGGAGGACGGCTAATCAGCCCCAGCATTTT.

The CDR3 DNA is TGTGCCAGTACTGGGGGGCCATTGGGTGAGCAGTACTTC. Translated: CASTGGPLGEQYF. The chain uses TRBV19 and TRBJ2-7; D may correspond to TRBD1 or TRBD2 (6 bases each). V lost 7 bases and J 7 bases, leaving 17 bases between the germline ends. This CDR3 is built from 13 residues. Germline assignment: CDR1 LNHDA and CDR2 SQIVND (reference sequence).

The DNA of the CDR3 is TGTGCCAGCAGCCAAGGCTCGGCAGGTGGGAGGGAGCAGTACTTC. This translates into CASSQGSAGGREQYF. The chain is built from TRBV4-2 and TRBJ2-7, with a tentative D call TRBD2 (6 bases). Looked up from germline, CDR1 is LGHNA and CDR2 is YNFKEQ. V shed 1 base and J shed 7 bases, with 17 bases lying between them. CDR3 length: 15 amino acids.

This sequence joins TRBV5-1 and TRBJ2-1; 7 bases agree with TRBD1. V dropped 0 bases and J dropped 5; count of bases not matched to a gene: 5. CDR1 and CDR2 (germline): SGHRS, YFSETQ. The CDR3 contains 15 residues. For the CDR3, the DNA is TGCGCCAGCAGCTTGGTGCCAGGGGGAGACAATGAGCAGTTCTTC. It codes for CASSLVPGGDNEQFF.

The CDR3 spells CASLTNRLAVTSTDTQYF. The CDR3 nucleotides are TGTGCCAGCCTCACGAACCGTTTAGCGGTTACTAGCACAGATACGCAGTATTTT. The J gene is TRBJ2-3, the V gene TRBV11-2, with D maybe TRBD2 (6 bases). CDR3 length equals 18 residues. V was cut by 8 bases and J by 0 bases, with 24 bases left in between. Germline CDR1 is SGHAT and CDR2 is FQNNGV.

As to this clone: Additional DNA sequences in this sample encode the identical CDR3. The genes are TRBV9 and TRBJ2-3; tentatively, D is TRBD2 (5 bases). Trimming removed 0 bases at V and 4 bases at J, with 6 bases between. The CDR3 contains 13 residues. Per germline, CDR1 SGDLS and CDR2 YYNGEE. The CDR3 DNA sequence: TGTGCCAGCAGCGTAGCCGGGGCAGATACGCAGTATTTT. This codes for CASSVAGADTQYF.

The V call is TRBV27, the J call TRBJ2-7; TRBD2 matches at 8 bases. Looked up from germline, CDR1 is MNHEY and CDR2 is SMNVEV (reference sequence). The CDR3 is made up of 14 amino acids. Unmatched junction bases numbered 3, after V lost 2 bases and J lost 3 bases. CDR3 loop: CASSLAGRVYEQYF. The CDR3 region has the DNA TGTGCCAGCAGTTTAGCCGGGAGGGTCTACGAGCAGTACTTC.

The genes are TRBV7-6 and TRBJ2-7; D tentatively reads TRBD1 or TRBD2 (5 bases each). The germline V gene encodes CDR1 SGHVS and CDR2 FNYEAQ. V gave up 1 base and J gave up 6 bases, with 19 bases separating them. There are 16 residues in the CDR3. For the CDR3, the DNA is TGTGCCAGCAGCTTAGAGGTACACGGGGCGGACGCCGAGCAGTACTTC. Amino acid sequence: CASSLEVHGADAEQYF.

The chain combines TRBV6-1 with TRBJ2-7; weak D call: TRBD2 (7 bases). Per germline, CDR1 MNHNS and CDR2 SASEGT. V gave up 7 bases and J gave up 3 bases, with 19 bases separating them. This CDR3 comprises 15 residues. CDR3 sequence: CASTIKGGDLYEQYF. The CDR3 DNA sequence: TGTGCCAGCACCATAAAGGGGGGGGACCTCTACGAGCAGTACTTC.

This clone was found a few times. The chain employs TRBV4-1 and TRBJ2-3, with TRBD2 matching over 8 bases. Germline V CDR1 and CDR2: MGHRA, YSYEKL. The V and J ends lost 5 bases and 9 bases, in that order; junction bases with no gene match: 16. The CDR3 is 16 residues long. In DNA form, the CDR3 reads TGCGCCAGCAGCTCCCAATTCGGGACTAGTCATGTAACGCAGTATTTT. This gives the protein CASSSQFGTSHVTQYF.

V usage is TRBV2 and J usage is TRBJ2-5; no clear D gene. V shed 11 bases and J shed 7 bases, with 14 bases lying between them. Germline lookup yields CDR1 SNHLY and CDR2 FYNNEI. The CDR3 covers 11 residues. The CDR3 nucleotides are TGTGCCTCAACCCCCCGTGGGACCCAGTACTTC. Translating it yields CASTPRGTQYF.

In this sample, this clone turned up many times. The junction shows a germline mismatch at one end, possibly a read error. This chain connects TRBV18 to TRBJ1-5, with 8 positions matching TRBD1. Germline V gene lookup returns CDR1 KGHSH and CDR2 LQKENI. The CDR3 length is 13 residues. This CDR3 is CASSPQGDQPQHF. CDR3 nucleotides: TGTGCCAGCTCCCCACAGGGGGATCAGCCCCAGCATTTT.

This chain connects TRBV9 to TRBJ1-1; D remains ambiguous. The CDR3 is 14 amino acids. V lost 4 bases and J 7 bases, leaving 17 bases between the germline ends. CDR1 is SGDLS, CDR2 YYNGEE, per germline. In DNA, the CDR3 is TGTGCCAGCAGCAAAGCCACGGGTGGTGTTGAAGCTTTCTTT. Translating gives CASSKATGGVEAFF.

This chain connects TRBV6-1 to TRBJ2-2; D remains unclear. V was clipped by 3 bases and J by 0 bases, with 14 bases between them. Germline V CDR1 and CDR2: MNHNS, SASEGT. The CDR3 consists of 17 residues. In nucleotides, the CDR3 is TGTGCCAGCAGTGACCCCTACGGAGCCACGAACACCGGGGAGCTGTTTTTT. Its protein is CASSDPYGATNTGELFF.

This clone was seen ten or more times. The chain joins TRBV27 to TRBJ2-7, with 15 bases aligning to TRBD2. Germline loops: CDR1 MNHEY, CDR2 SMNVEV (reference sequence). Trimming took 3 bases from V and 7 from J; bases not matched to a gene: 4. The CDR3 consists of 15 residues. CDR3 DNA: TGTGCCAGCAGTTTCCGGACTAGCGGGAGGGGTGAGCAGTACTTC. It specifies CASSFRTSGRGEQYF.

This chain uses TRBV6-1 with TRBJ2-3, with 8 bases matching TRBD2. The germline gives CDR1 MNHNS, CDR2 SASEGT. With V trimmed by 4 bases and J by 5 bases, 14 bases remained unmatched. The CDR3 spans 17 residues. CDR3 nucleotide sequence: TGTGCCAGCAGTGGGACCCCCGGAGCGGGAGTGGTAGATACGCAGTATTTT. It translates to CASSGTPGAGVVDTQYF.

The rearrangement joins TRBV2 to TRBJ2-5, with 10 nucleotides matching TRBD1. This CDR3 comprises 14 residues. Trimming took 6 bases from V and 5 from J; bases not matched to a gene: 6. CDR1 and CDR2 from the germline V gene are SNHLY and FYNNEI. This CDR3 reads CASSPGTGAETQYF. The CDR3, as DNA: TGTGCCAGCAGCCCTGGGACAGGGGCGGAGACCCAGTACTTC.

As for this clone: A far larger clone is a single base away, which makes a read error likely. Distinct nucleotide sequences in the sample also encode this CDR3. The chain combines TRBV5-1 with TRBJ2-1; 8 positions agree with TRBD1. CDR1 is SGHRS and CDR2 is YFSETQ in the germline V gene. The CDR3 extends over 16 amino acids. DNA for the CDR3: TGCGCCAGCAGTTTGGGAGACAGGGGATCCTACAATGAGCAGTTCTTC. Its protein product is CASSLGDRGSYNEQFF.

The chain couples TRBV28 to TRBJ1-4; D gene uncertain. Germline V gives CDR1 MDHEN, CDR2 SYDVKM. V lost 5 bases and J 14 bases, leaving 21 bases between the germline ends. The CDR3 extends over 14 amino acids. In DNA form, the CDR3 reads TGTGCCAGCAGTATAACCCAGTCCTGGGCATTTCTGTTTTTT. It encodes CASSITQSWAFLFF.

The CDR3 protein is CASSPYSLAGLGNTGELFF. In DNA form, the CDR3 reads TGTGCCAGCTCACCATATTCCCTGGCCGGACTAGGGAACACCGGGGAGCTGTTTTTT. The chain couples TRBV18 to TRBJ2-2; TRBD2 matches 7 bases. Losses at the gene ends were 2 bases for V and 1 base for J; bases not matched to a gene: 13. The germline V gene encodes CDR1 KGHSH and CDR2 LQKENI. The CDR3 runs to 19 residues.

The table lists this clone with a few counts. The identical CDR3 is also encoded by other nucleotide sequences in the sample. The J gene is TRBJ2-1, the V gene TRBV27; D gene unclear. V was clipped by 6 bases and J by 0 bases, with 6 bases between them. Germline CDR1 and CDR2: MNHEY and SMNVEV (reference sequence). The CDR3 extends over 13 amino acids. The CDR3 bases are TGTGCCAGCAGATTAAACTCCTACAATGAGCAGTTCTTC. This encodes CASRLNSYNEQFF.

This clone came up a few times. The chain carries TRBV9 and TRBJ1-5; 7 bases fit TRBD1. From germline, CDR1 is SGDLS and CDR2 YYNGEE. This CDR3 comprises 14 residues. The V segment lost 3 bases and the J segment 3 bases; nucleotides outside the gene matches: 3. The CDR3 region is CASSGGQNNQPQHF. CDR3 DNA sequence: TGTGCCAGCAGCGGGGGACAGAACAATCAGCCCCAGCATTTT.

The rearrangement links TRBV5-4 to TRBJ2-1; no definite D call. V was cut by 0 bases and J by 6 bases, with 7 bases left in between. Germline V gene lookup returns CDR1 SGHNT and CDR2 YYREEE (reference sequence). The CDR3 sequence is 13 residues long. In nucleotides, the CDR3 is TGTGCCAGCAGCTTGGGTCCTTTCAATGAGCAGTTCTTC. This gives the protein CASSLGPFNEQFF.

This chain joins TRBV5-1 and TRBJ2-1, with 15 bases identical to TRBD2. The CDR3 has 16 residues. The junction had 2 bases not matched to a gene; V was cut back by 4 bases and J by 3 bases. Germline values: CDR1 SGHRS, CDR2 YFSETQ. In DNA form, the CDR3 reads TGCGCCAGCAGCCCGGGACTAGCGGGAGGCTACAATGAGCAGTTCTTC. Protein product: CASSPGLAGGYNEQFF.

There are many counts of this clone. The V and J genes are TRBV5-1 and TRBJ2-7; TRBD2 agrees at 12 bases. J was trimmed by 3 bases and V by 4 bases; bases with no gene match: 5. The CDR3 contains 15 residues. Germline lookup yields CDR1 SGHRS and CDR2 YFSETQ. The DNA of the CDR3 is TGCGCCAGCAGCCAAGGACTAGCGGGGCTCTACGAGCAGTACTTC. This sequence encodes CASSQGLAGLYEQYF.